This T cell receptor (beta chain) was sequenced in a study of long-term antiretroviral therapy in people with HIV. Study details: Of all samples, the earliest predate the 2015 immediate-ART recommendation by about a decade.

Researchers ran immunoSEQ v3.0 at survey level. Only in-frame clones appear in the TCRdb table, and some are missing; sequencing was by immunoSEQ multiplex PCR. This sample carries roughly 28,000 clones, about 80% of them seen once, and the ten largest clones take approximately 7.2%. With respect to this clone: The antigen remains unidentified.

General study points: Despite increasing after ART, diversity remained lower than that of transplant donor controls. Pre-ART-expanded clones dominated the repertoire at all time points. ART adherence, viral resistance and therapy changes were not recorded.

The sample consisted of unsorted PBMCs, taken 0.3 years after starting antiretroviral therapy. The TCR sequence derives from a middle-aged man with HIV.

CDR3 in DNA: TGTGCCTGGAGCGGGACTAGCGGGAGGCTTCCCAATGAGCAGTTCTTC. It translates to CAWSGTSGRLPNEQFF. The V and J genes are TRBV30 and TRBJ2-1, with 15 bases fitting TRBD2. With V trimmed by 3 bases and J by 6 bases, 6 bases remained unmatched. CDR3 length: 16 residues. The V gene's germline CDR1 is GTSNPN and CDR2 SVGIG (reference sequence).